Each of the 11 T cell receptor beta chains below was sequenced from the same sample in a study of T-cell memory formation after mild COVID-19. One entry per CDR3 protein results from TCRdb running MiXCR on the 5' RACE reads. Here the sample spans about 410,000 distinct CDR3 sequences, roughly a quarter being singletons. The sequenced material came from PBMCs or a T cell subset sorted from them (not recorded which). The receptors were gathered from an adult woman who had mild COVID-19 (a few samples of this study predate the infection). Cell type and time point are not known.

This clonotype showed up just a few times. V usage is TRBV6-2 or TRBV6-3 and J usage is TRBJ2-5; the D is unclear. CDR3 length: 13 amino acids. V lost 6 bases and J 1 base, leaving 9 bases between the germline ends. Germline assignment: CDR1 MNHEY and CDR2 SVGEGT. For the CDR3, the DNA is TGTGCCAGCAGCCTGGCTTTCCAAGAGACCCAGTACTTC. This codes for CASSLAFQETQYF.

CDR3 residues: CSARELYEDTEAFF. The CDR3 nucleotides read TGCAGTGCTAGAGAACTGTATGAGGACACTGAAGCTTTCTTT. The V and J genes are TRBV20-1 and TRBJ1-1; D ambiguous. The CDR3 covers 14 residues. The V gene lost 0 bases and the J gene lost 3 bases, with 11 bases spanning the gap. Germline CDR1 reads DFQATT; CDR2 reads SNEGSKA (reference sequence).

This chain connects TRBV6-6 to TRBJ2-3; D is unclear. Trimming took off 3 bases at V and 0 bases at J, with 10 bases between the two ends. CDR1 and CDR2 (germline): MNHNY, SVGAGI (reference sequence). The CDR3 extends over 15 amino acids. The CDR3 region is CASSYFGSSTDTQYF. CDR3 in DNA: TGTGCCAGCAGTTATTTCGGGTCCAGCACAGATACGCAGTATTTT.

This clonotype turned up a few times. V is TRBV24-1 and J is TRBJ2-1; no definite D call. The germline V gene has CDR1 KGHDR and CDR2 SFDVKD. V dropped 0 bases and J dropped 5 bases, with 7 bases sitting between them. The CDR3 is 14 amino acids. The CDR3 is CATSDLRTHNEQFF. CDR3 coding DNA: TGTGCCACCAGTGATTTGCGGACCCACAATGAGCAGTTCTTC.

The chain carries TRBV27 and TRBJ2-7, with D hard to call. This CDR3 contains 14 residues. With 0 bases removed from V and 6 bases from J, the gap between germline ends came to 12 bases. Germline assignment: CDR1 MNHEY and CDR2 SMNVEV (reference sequence). The CDR3 region is CASSLSRVWREQYF. Here the CDR3 DNA reads TGTGCCAGCAGTTTATCCCGGGTATGGCGCGAGCAGTACTTC.

The V call is TRBV20-1, the J call TRBJ2-7; D uncertain. Germline loops: CDR1 DFQATT, CDR2 SNEGSKA (reference sequence). V lost 3 bases and J lost 3, with 9 bases in between. CDR3 length equals 12 residues. The CDR3 DNA reads TGCAGTGCTAGCCCTACAGACTACGAGCAGTACTTC. This codes for CSASPTDYEQYF.

The gene calls are TRBV29-1 and TRBJ1-1; 9 bases line up with TRBD1. V was pared by 7 bases and J by 5 bases, with 5 bases of the junction left unmatched. This CDR3 has 12 amino acids. CDR1 is SQVTM and CDR2 is ANQGSEA in the germline V gene. The chain's CDR3 is CSAPGQGTEAFF. Here the CDR3 DNA reads TGCAGCGCACCGGGACAGGGAACTGAAGCTTTCTTT.

The chain joins TRBV20-1 to TRBJ2-7; 10 bases align to TRBD2. The CDR3 contains 17 residues. The V segment lost 6 bases and the J segment 4 bases; nucleotides outside the gene matches: 18. Germline CDR1 DFQATT, CDR2 SNEGSKA (reference sequence). CDR3 residues: CSATPLIGLADSYEQYF. CDR3 coding DNA: TGCAGTGCCACCCCCTTAATAGGACTAGCGGATTCTTACGAGCAGTACTTC.

The rearrangement joins TRBV12-3 or TRBV12-4 to TRBJ2-3; tentatively, D is TRBD1 (5 bases). Trimming stripped 5 bases from V and 2 bases from J, with 14 bases between. This CDR3 has 15 amino acids. CDR3 loop: CASSPQGSNTDTQYF. CDR3 in DNA: TGTGCCAGCAGTCCTCAGGGTAGTAACACAGATACGCAGTATTTT.

The chain employs TRBV11-3 and TRBJ1-1; the D gene is possibly TRBD1 (5 bases). Germline V gene data show CDR1 as SGHNT and CDR2 as YENEEA. V lost 3 bases and J 3 bases, leaving 11 bases between the germline ends. The CDR3 length is 14 residues. CDR3 DNA sequence: TGTGCCAGCAGCTTGAGGGGAGCTTACACTGAAGCTTTCTTT. Translated, it gives CASSLRGAYTEAFF.

This clonotype appeared a few times. This CDR3 is CASSLVSVDSPLHF. CDR3 bases: TGTGCCAGCAGTTTAGTCTCTGTCGATTCACCCCTCCACTTT. The gene calls are TRBV12-3 or TRBV12-4 and TRBJ1-6; no clear D. This CDR3 has 14 residues. The V gene lost 1 base and the J gene lost 8 bases, with 9 bases spanning the gap.